A selection of T cell receptor beta chains follows, all from one sample in a study of T cells in Graves' hyperthyroidism and ophthalmopathy. One entry per CDR3 protein, called by TCRdb with MiXCR from the multiplex PCR reads. The sample lists about 600,000 distinct CDR3 sequences, 13% to 15% occurring once. Sequencing input: blood. The receptors shown here come from a woman under 30 with Graves' ophthalmopathy. CDR3s include the opening cysteine and the closing phenylalanine or tryptophan. The D gene is left open where the match is weak. Clone size is given for some rows only: seen once, a few or many times, or a class if the clone is expanded.

abundance	v_gene	len	d_gene	j_gene	CDR3nt	CDR3aa
.	TRBV20-1	12	.	TRBJ2-7	TGCAGTGCCCGAAGCCTTAGGGGCGAGCAGTACTTC	CSARSLRGEQYF
many	TRBV27	15	.	TRBJ1-4	TGTGCCAGCAGGAACGATGGGAGGGTTAATGAAAAACTGTTTTTT	CASRNDGRVNEKLFF
many	TRBV12-3/TRBV12-4	16	.	TRBJ1-2	TGTGCCAGCAGCCCCTTAGTTGGGCAGCCTAACTATGGCTACACCTTC	CASSPLVGQPNYGYTF
.	TRBV4-3	15	.	TRBJ2-7	TGCGCCAGCAGCCAAGGCGGGGCCCTGAGCTACGAGCAGTACTTC	CASSQGGALSYEQYF
.	TRBV28	16	.	TRBJ1-2	TGTGCCAGCAGTTTTCCGGCGGGATGGGGGACTGGTGGCTACACCTTC	CASSFPAGWGTGGYTF
.	TRBV7-2	16	TRBD1	TRBJ2-2	TGTGCCAGCAGCCTTAGACAGGGAAGAAGCACCGGGGAGCTGTTTTTT	CASSLRQGRSTGELFF
.	TRBV11-3	15	.	TRBJ1-1	TGTGCCAGCAGCTTAGGGGGCACAGACTACACTGAAGCTTTCTTT	CASSLGGTDYTEAFF
many	TRBV13	15	.	TRBJ2-7	TGTGCCAGCAGCTTTCGTATACGTTCTCTCTACGAGCAGTACTTC	CASSFRIRSLYEQYF
few	TRBV7-9	14	.	TRBJ1-4	TGTGCCAGCAGCTTATACGGAATCGGGGAAAAACTGTTTTTT	CASSLYGIGEKLFF
.	TRBV27	16	.	TRBJ1-6	TGTGCCAGCAGTTTATCGAGAGTGGAGGCTCGGGTACCCCTCCACTTT	CASSLSRVEARVPLHF
.	TRBV9	16	.	TRBJ2-1	TGTGCCAGCAGCGTAGGGGCTAGCAGAGGGCAAGAGACCCAGTTCTTC	CASSVGASRGQETQFF
many	TRBV20-1	16	TRBD2	TRBJ2-7	TGCAGTGCTAGAGCCCTGGGACTAGCGGGAACCTACGAGCAGTACTTC	CSARALGLAGTYEQYF
many	TRBV20-1	12	.	TRBJ2-1	TGCAGTCTTACCTCCGCCGGGTCCAAGCAGTTCTTC	CSLTSAGSKQFF
many	TRBV11-2	15	.	TRBJ1-4	TGTGCCAGCAGCCCTCAGGGTTTATCGAATGAAAAACTGTTTTTT	CASSPQGLSNEKLFF
.	TRBV3-1	20	TRBD2	TRBJ2-1	TGTGCCAGCAGCCAAGAAAGTCTAGCGGGAGTCCCCTCTTCCTACAATGAGCAGTTCTTC	CASSQESLAGVPSSYNEQFF
many	TRBV11-2	15	.	TRBJ2-3	TGTGCCAGCAGCTTAGTTACGTCAGGGGCAGATACGCAGTATTTT	CASSLVTSGADTQYF
few	TRBV20-1	15	.	TRBJ2-3	TGCAGTGCTGCCCCCGGACAAGGACGCACAGATACGCAGTATTTT	CSAAPGQGRTDTQYF
many	TRBV18	12	.	TRBJ1-6	TGTGCCAGCTGCGAAGGCAATTCACCCCTCCACTTT	CASCEGNSPLHF
.	TRBV5-1	14	.	TRBJ2-5	TGCGCCAGCAGCTCCCGCTCCTCTACAGAGACCCAGTACTTC	CASSSRSSTETQYF
.	TRBV6-4	12	.	TRBJ2-7	TGTGCCAGAGGGGGACCGATCCACGAGCAGTACTTC	CARGGPIHEQYF
many	TRBV29-1	13	.	TRBJ2-1	TGCAGCGCTCCGGCGGAATCCTACAATGAGCAGTTCTTC	CSAPAESYNEQFF
.	TRBV20-1	13	TRBD1	TRBJ2-3	TGCAGTGCGAGAGGACAGGGCACAGATACGCAGTATTTT	CSARGQGTDTQYF
few	TRBV27	16	TRBD2	TRBJ2-7	TGTGTCAGCAGCCTACGACTAGCGGAGATCTCCTACGAGCAGTACTTC	CVSSLRLAEISYEQYF
many	TRBV29-1	12	.	TRBJ1-1	TGCAGCGGCGGGACGGCGAACACTGAAGCTTTCTTT	CSGGTANTEAFF
.	TRBV9	15	.	TRBJ1-3	TGTGCCAGCAGCCCCATGGGGGGCTCTGGAAACACCATATATTTT	CASSPMGGSGNTIYF
.	TRBV14	15	TRBD1	TRBJ1-2	TGTGCCAGCAGCCCTATGACAGGGCCTAACTATGGCTACACCTTC	CASSPMTGPNYGYTF
many	TRBV20-1	14	TRBD2	TRBJ2-7	TGCAGTGCGAGGAGGCGGGAGGGCCTTTACGAGCAGTACTTC	CSARRREGLYEQYF
.	TRBV20-1	15	.	TRBJ1-4	TGCAGTGCTAGAGATGCGGCGGGGGTGGGTGAAAAACTGTTTTTT	CSARDAAGVGEKLFF
many	TRBV20-1	16	.	TRBJ2-3	TGCAGTGCTCCAGACCCCCTCCCTTCTAGCACAGATACGCAGTATTTT	CSAPDPLPSSTDTQYF
many	TRBV28	15	TRBD2	TRBJ2-5	TGTGCCAGCAGTTTAGCGGGAGGGCCCCAAGAGACCCAGTACTTC	CASSLAGGPQETQYF
.	TRBV10-3	12	.	TRBJ2-3	TGTGCCATCTCGATTGAGGCAGATACGCAGTATTTT	CAISIEADTQYF
many	TRBV28	12	.	TRBJ1-2	TGTGCCAGCAGTTTGGACAACTATGGCTACACCTTC	CASSLDNYGYTF
many	TRBV9	14	.	TRBJ1-1	TGTGCCAGCAGCACGTCCGGGAAGAACACTGAAGCTTTCTTT	CASSTSGKNTEAFF
few	TRBV11-2	14	.	TRBJ1-2	TGTGCCAGCAGCTTGGCCAGATATAGCAATGGCTACACCTTC	CASSLARYSNGYTF
many	TRBV11-1	17	TRBD2	TRBJ2-3	TGTGCCAGCAGCTTAGACGGGAGGGGTGCTAGCACAGATACGCAGTATTTT	CASSLDGRGASTDTQYF
many	TRBV27	15	TRBD1	TRBJ1-1	TGTGCCAGCAGTCGGGACAGGAGTCTGAACACTGAAGCTTTCTTT	CASSRDRSLNTEAFF
few	TRBV11-3	16	TRBD2	TRBJ2-2	TGTGCCAGCAGCTATAGCGGGAGCCCGACCACCGGGGAGCTGTTTTTT	CASSYSGSPTTGELFF
many	TRBV2	15	.	TRBJ1-3	TGTGCCAGCAGTGAGCAGGCCGCCTCTGGAAACACCATATATTTT	CASSEQAASGNTIYF
many	TRBV7-2	17	.	TRBJ2-1	TGTGCCAGCAGCTCCCGCCGTGGGGGGCAGGGCTACAATGAGCAGTTCTTC	CASSSRRGGQGYNEQFF
many	TRBV27	14	.	TRBJ2-3	TGTGCCAGCAGTCCCTTACACCCCACAGATACGCAGTATTTT	CASSPLHPTDTQYF
.	TRBV6-2/TRBV6-3	13	TRBD1	TRBJ1-6	TGTGCCAGCAGGGACAGGAGGAATTCACCCCTCCACTTT	CASRDRRNSPLHF
.	TRBV27	17	.	TRBJ1-2	TGTGCCAGCAAAAGTTACCTCCGGGGACGCCGTGTTCTTGGCTACACCTTC	CASKSYLRGRRVLGYTF
many	TRBV7-6	15	TRBD1	TRBJ1-1	TGTGCCAGCAGCCTTGGAAGGGGGCCGGGGACTGAAGCTTTCTTT	CASSLGRGPGTEAFF
.	TRBV4-2	17	.	TRBJ2-6	TGTGCCAGCAGCCAAGATGGAGAGGGTACTGGGGCCAACGTCCTGACTTTC	CASSQDGEGTGANVLTF
.	TRBV10-3	16	.	TRBJ2-2	TGTGCCATCAGTGAGTCGACTGGAGGGAACACCGGGGAGCTGTTTTTT	CAISESTGGNTGELFF
few	TRBV10-3	15	.	TRBJ1-4	TGTGCCATCAGTGATGAGTCAGCCTCTAATGAAAAACTGTTTTTT	CAISDESASNEKLFF
many	TRBV12-3/TRBV12-4	17	.	TRBJ1-1	TGTGCCAGCAGTTTAGAGGGCGGACAGCTGATGAACACTGAAGCTTTCTTT	CASSLEGGQLMNTEAFF
once	TRBV4-3	16	.	TRBJ2-7	TGCGCCAGCAGCCAAGAAAGAACGGGAGCCTCCTACGAGCAGTACTTC	CASSQERTGASYEQYF
few	TRBV12-3/TRBV12-4	15	TRBD1	TRBJ2-3	TGTGCCAGCAGTCTTTGGACAGGCCAAACAGATACGCAGTATTTT	CASSLWTGQTDTQYF
.	TRBV2	17	TRBD1	TRBJ2-6	TGTGCCAGCTCCCTCACAGGGGATAGCTCTGGGGCCAACGTCCTGACTTTC	CASSLTGDSSGANVLTF
many	TRBV9	15	.	TRBJ1-1	TGTGCCAGCAGCCCTAAAGTACTTATGAACACTGAAGCTTTCTTT	CASSPKVLMNTEAFF
many	TRBV7-2	17	.	TRBJ2-1	TGTGCCAGCAGCCAGGGCCCTCTAGGAAAGGCTTACAATGAGCAGTTCTTC	CASSQGPLGKAYNEQFF
many	TRBV5-1	13	.	TRBJ2-2	TGCGCCAGCAACCCTACGGGGACCGGGGAGCTGTTTTTT	CASNPTGTGELFF
few	TRBV6-5	13	.	TRBJ1-5	TGTGCCAGCAGTTACTCGACCCAGCAGCCCCAGCATTTT	CASSYSTQQPQHF